What follows are 10 T cell receptor beta chains derived from one specimen sequenced in a study of sequential checkpoint blockade in melanoma. Documented treatment: randomized to nivolumab then ipilimumab (arm A) or the reverse (arm B). Data came from immunoSEQ multiplex PCR; TCRdb stores just in-frame clones and leaves some out. The sample lists tens of thousands of clones, about 30% occurring once. This material consisted of tumor tissue (inferred from file names), taken from a patient given nivolumab and ipilimumab in sequence. Receptors were obtained from a human donor with melanoma.

This clone was detected only a few times. This chain connects TRBV9 to TRBJ2-3; D is uncertain. Trimming cost V 1 base and J 0 bases, with 6 bases left between them. The germline V gene encodes CDR1 SGDLS and CDR2 YYNGEE. CDR3 size: 14 residues. As DNA, the CDR3 is TGTGCCAGCAGCGTAAAGCCTAGCACAGATACGCAGTATTTT. Translated: CASSVKPSTDTQYF.

CDR3 DNA sequence: TGTGCCAGTTCTCCTACCGGGTCTCGAGAGACCCAGTACTTC. It yields the protein CASSPTGSRETQYF. The V gene is TRBV25-1, the J gene TRBJ2-5; D uncertain. V dropped 9 bases and J dropped 4 bases, with 18 bases sitting between them. The CDR3 runs to 14 residues. From germline, CDR1 is MGHDK and CDR2 SYGVNS.

The chain links TRBV19 to TRBJ1-1, with TRBD1 as a possible D gene (6 bases). Per germline, CDR1 LNHDA and CDR2 SQIVND (reference sequence). The CDR3 totals 14 residues. Trimming removed 7 bases at V and 4 bases at J, with 16 bases between. Here the CDR3 reads CASTPLGRGTEAFF. In nucleotides, the CDR3 is TGTGCCAGTACCCCCCTCGGCAGGGGCACTGAAGCTTTCTTT. The whole variable domain, remainder taken from reference TRBV19 and TRBJ1-1, is DGGITQSPKYLFRKEGQNVTLSCEQNLNHDAMYWYRQDPGQGLRLIYYSQIVNDFQKGDIAEGYSVSREKKESFPLTVTSAQKNPTAFYLCASTPLGRGTEAFFGQGTRLTVV.

This clone was picked up a small number of times. The CDR3 region is CASSEPGAYNEQFF. DNA for the CDR3: TGTGCCAGCAGCGAGCCAGGGGCATACAATGAGCAGTTCTTC. J is TRBJ2-1 and V is TRBV9; D possibly corresponds to TRBD1 (6 bases). From germline, CDR1 is SGDLS and CDR2 YYNGEE. The germline V and J ends were trimmed by 3 bases and 4 bases, with 11 bases remaining between them. The CDR3 totals 14 residues.

By proportion, this clone is medium-sized. The V and J genes are TRBV11-3 and TRBJ1-4; D remains ambiguous. CDR1 and CDR2 (germline): SGHNT, YENEEA. The CDR3 is 15 residues long. Deletions cut 5 bases from V and 0 bases from J, with 10 bases between. As DNA, the CDR3 is TGTGCCAGCAGCCCCGTTGGAGCAACTAATGAAAAACTGTTTTTT. Translation gives CASSPVGATNEKLFF.

The J gene is TRBJ2-7, the V gene TRBV11-3; 9 nucleotides line up with TRBD1. CDR1 and CDR2 (germline): SGHNT, YENEEA. There are 14 residues in the CDR3. V shed 0 bases, J shed 3 bases, and the junction held 0 bases outside the gene matches. Here the CDR3 reads CASSLETGGYEQYF. CDR3 sequence (DNA): TGTGCCAGCAGCTTAGAGACAGGGGGCTACGAGCAGTACTTC.

The rearrangement uses TRBV19 and TRBJ2-2; D remains unclear. Germline-derived CDR1 and CDR2 are LNHDA and SQIVND (reference sequence). Trimming removed 4 bases at V and 6 bases at J, with 6 bases between. This CDR3 contains 12 residues. The CDR3 nucleotides are TGTGCCAGTAGTAAGGGATCCGGGGAGCTGTTTTTT. Translated: CASSKGSGELFF.

The chain recombines TRBV6-8 with TRBJ1-2; TRBD1 matches at 9 bases. Trimming removed 6 bases from V and 4 bases from J; junction bases left unmatched: 12. The CDR3 has 16 residues. Germline V lookup: CDR1 MNHGY, CDR2 SAAAGT. The CDR3 region is CASRNSNLDRGYGYTF. CDR3 in DNA: TGTGCCAGCAGGAATTCAAATTTGGACAGGGGCTATGGCTACACCTTC.

This sequence joins TRBV5-1 and TRBJ2-2; possibly TRBD2 for D (5 bases). Trimming left V 4 bases short and J 5 bases short, with 18 bases between. CDR1 and CDR2 from the germline V gene are SGHRS and YFSETQ. There are 16 residues in the CDR3. This CDR3 is CASSLEDQRWTGELFF. CDR3 in DNA: TGCGCCAGCAGCCTGGAGGATCAAAGGTGGACCGGGGAGCTGTTTTTT.

The chain uses TRBV9 and TRBJ1-3; D unclear. This CDR3 is built from 15 residues. Germline assignment: CDR1 SGDLS and CDR2 YYNGEE. Trimming left V 0 bases short and J 4 bases short, with 11 bases between. The CDR3 region is CASSVGVVSGNTIYF. Written as DNA, the CDR3 is TGTGCCAGCAGCGTAGGAGTAGTTTCGGGAAACACCATATATTTT.